The source of this T cell receptor beta chain is a study of blood T cell repertoires in COVID-19. Overall study: Italy, Spain and the United States were the sources of the convalescent and acute COVID-19 samples. PBMCs, B-cell-depleted T cells, or T cells were the source of the cDNA or gDNA that made up the material.

As originally analysed: Nucleated cell counts were estimated from reference gene primer amplification. This table comes from immunoSEQ multiplex PCR, and its TCRdb copy is limited to in-frame clones, with some not included. V and J calls and clone size are those listed in that table; D and trimming were worked out from the DNA. Here the sample spans more than 300,000 clones, approximately 85% being singletons. The sequenced sample consisted of peripheral blood. This sequence originates from a woman aged 50 to 65 with acute or convalescent COVID-19.

The DNA for the CDR3 is TGTGCCAGCAGTTCTCCCGGTCTTACCCCAAGAAATGAGCAGTTCTTC. Protein: CASSSPGLTPRNEQFF. The V gene is TRBV6-2 or TRBV6-3, the J gene TRBJ2-1; D not resolved. CDR1 and CDR2 from the germline V gene are MNHEY and SVGEGT. The V gene lost 4 bases and the J gene lost 7 bases, with 20 bases spanning the gap. The CDR3 extends over 16 amino acids.